What follows are 29 T cell receptor beta chains derived from one specimen sequenced in a study of cytomegalovirus exposure and HLA in healthy donors. A multiplex PCR was run with 60 Vbeta primers and 13 Jbeta primers. TCRdb's copy holds only in-frame clones and misses some; the assay was immunoSEQ multiplex PCR. The repertoire includes about 120,000 clones, roughly 80% of them detected once, and approximately 4% sits in the top ten. Sequenced sample: PBMCs. The receptor source for this set is a man aged 18 to 29 in good health and CMV-seropositive.

This clone was observed a few times. Here the CDR3 reads CASSKGSTGRVREKLFF. CDR3 DNA sequence: TGTGCCAGCAGCAAAGGATCGACGGGGAGGGTGCGGGAAAAACTGTTTTTT. The V call is TRBV21-1, the J call TRBJ1-4. TRBV21-1 is tagged as a pseudogene. This CDR3 has 17 residues.

The sample holds one count of this clone. The chain combines TRBV14 with TRBJ2-5; D ambiguous. Germline V gives CDR1 SGHDN, CDR2 FVKESK. Between the trimmed V and J ends, which lost 3 bases and 5 bases, there was a span of 7 bases. The CDR3 loop spans 12 amino acids. CDR3 DNA sequence: TGTGCCAGCAGCCAGTTGTCGGAGACCCAGTACTTC. Translated: CASSQLSETQYF.

Note on this clone: One end of the junction varies from germline; a read error may be responsible. This rearrangement joins TRBV2 to TRBJ2-1; 8 positions agree with TRBD1. The V gene's germline CDR1 is SNHLY and CDR2 FYNNEI. The CDR3 covers 19 residues. As DNA, the CDR3 is TGTGCCAGCAGTGAAGCGCCGGGACAGGCCTTATCATCCTACAGTGAGCAGTTCTTC. Translated, it gives CASSEAPGQALSSYSEQFF.

V and J are TRBV13 and TRBJ2-7, with a tentative D call TRBD2 (6 bases). V lost 5 bases and J 1 base, leaving 18 bases between the germline ends. The germline gives CDR1 PRHDT, CDR2 FYEKMQ (reference sequence). The CDR3 has 16 amino acids. The CDR3 here is CASSKKTSLPSYEQYF. The CDR3 nucleotides read TGTGCCAGCAGCAAAAAGACTAGTCTCCCTTCCTACGAGCAGTACTTC.

The table lists this clone with a few counts. CDR3 sequence (DNA): TGTGCCAGAAGCTTCTCGAGGAGGACCAATCAGCCCCAGCATTTT. Its protein is CARSFSRRTNQPQHF. The rearrangement joins TRBV5-3 to TRBJ1-5; no definite D call. TRBV5-3 counts as an open reading frame of uncertain function. This CDR3 has 15 residues. Trimming left V 2 bases short and J 3 bases short, with 12 bases between.

In DNA, the CDR3 is TGTGCCAGCAGTTACGCCCAGGGTTCGGTCCACGAGCAGTACTTC. Translating it yields CASSYAQGSVHEQYF. This chain joins TRBV6-6 and TRBJ2-5; D possibly corresponds to TRBD1 (5 bases). The J call may be incorrect, as the DNA end agrees better with TRBJ2-7. CDR3 size: 15 residues. Germline V gives CDR1 MNHNY, CDR2 SVGAGI (reference sequence).

V usage is TRBV25-1 and J usage is TRBJ2-1; TRBD1 might be the D (5 bases). The CDR3 is 14 residues long. V was cut by 4 bases and J by 4 bases, with 11 bases left in between. The germline V gene has CDR1 MGHDK and CDR2 SYGVNS. CDR3 sequence: CASSGREAYNEQFF. The CDR3 DNA follows: TGTGCCAGCAGTGGCAGGGAAGCTTACAATGAGCAGTTCTTC.

The sample holds one count of this clone. This sequence joins TRBV27 and TRBJ1-2, with 8 bases aligning to TRBD1. Germline loops: CDR1 MNHEY, CDR2 SMNVEV (reference sequence). With 5 bases clipped from V and 7 bases from J, the junction kept 6 bases outside the gene matches. The CDR3 is 13 residues long. The chain's CDR3 is CASSTRTGLGYTF. The CDR3 bases are TGTGCCAGCAGTACGCGGACAGGGCTTGGCTACACCTTC.

The rearrangement joins TRBV5-4 to TRBJ2-3, with 7 bases fitting TRBD2. The trim removed 0 bases at V and 1 base at J, leaving 11 bases unmatched. There are 18 residues in the CDR3. Germline values: CDR1 SGHNT, CDR2 YYREEE (reference sequence). The CDR3 DNA reads TGTGCCAGCAGCTTGGGTTCTGGCGGGAGACCGCGCACAGATACGCAGTATTTT. Its translation is CASSLGSGGRPRTDTQYF.

This rearrangement joins TRBV30 to TRBJ2-1, with 15 bases aligning to TRBD2. This CDR3 region has 15 residues. V shed 4 bases, J shed 9 bases, and the junction held 7 bases outside the gene matches. Germline V CDR1 and CDR2: GTSNPN, SVGIG (reference sequence). The CDR3 DNA reads as TGTGCCTGGAACCGTAGGGGACTAGCGGGAGGTGAGCAGTTCTTC. Encoded protein: CAWNRRGLAGGEQFF.

The gene calls are TRBV5-1 and TRBJ1-1; the D gene is possibly TRBD1 (5 bases). This CDR3 contains 13 residues. Germline V gene lookup returns CDR1 SGHRS and CDR2 YFSETQ. V was trimmed by 4 bases and J by 5 bases, leaving 12 bases between them. CDR3 DNA sequence: TGCGCCAGCAGCACTGATGGGGGGACTGAAGCTTTCTTT. Amino acids: CASSTDGGTEAFF.

The chain links TRBV27 to TRBJ1-4; possible D gene TRBD1, 5 bases. CDR3 length: 13 amino acids. V shed 11 bases and J shed 5 bases, with 15 bases lying between them. Looked up from germline, CDR1 is MNHEY and CDR2 is SMNVEV (reference sequence). CDR3 loop: CAQYQGENEKLFF. The CDR3 coding sequence is TGTGCCCAATACCAGGGCGAGAATGAAAAACTGTTTTTT.

This chain links TRBV18 with TRBJ2-6, with 10 bases aligning to TRBD1. The CDR3 covers 17 residues. CDR1 is KGHSH and CDR2 is LQKENI in the germline V gene. J lost 2 bases, V lost 6 bases, and 7 bases had no gene match. The CDR3 here is CASSGTGVSAGANVLTF. DNA of the CDR3: TGTGCCAGCTCTGGGACAGGGGTATCGGCTGGGGCCAACGTCCTGACTTTC.

The rearrangement joins TRBV29-1 to TRBJ2-3; no definite D call. This CDR3 has 10 residues. Germline lookup yields CDR1 SQVTM and CDR2 ANQGSEA. CDR3 sequence (DNA): TGCAACGCAGGCACAGATACGCAGTATTTT. It yields the protein CNAGTDTQYF.

The chain couples TRBV30 to TRBJ1-1; D may be TRBD1 (5 bases). The germline CDR1 and CDR2 sequences are GTSNPN and SVGIG (reference sequence). The germline V and J ends were trimmed by 0 bases and 6 bases, with 11 bases remaining between them. The CDR3 runs to 13 residues. The CDR3, as DNA: TGTGCCTGGAGTGTCGGCAGGGCCGCTGAAGCTTTCTTT. Protein product: CAWSVGRAAEAFF.

This clone was seen just once. V gene TRBV2 combines with J gene TRBJ2-1; 11 positions match TRBD2. CDR1 and CDR2 (germline): SNHLY, FYNNEI. V lost 10 bases to trimming and J lost 6 bases; unmatched junction nucleotides: 5. The CDR3 loop spans 13 amino acids. The CDR3 spells CAKTSGIGNEQFF. Written as DNA, the CDR3 is TGTGCCAAGACTAGCGGGATTGGCAATGAGCAGTTCTTC.

This chain joins TRBV18 and TRBJ1-4, with 7 bases lining up with TRBD1. This CDR3 contains 15 residues. The germline gives CDR1 KGHSH, CDR2 LQKENI. V lost 0 bases to trimming and J lost 2 bases; unmatched junction nucleotides: 0. The CDR3 DNA sequence: TGTGCCAGCTCACCACCCAGGGGGACTAATGAAAAACTGTTTTTT. This encodes CASSPPRGTNEKLFF.

This clone was observed a single time. The V call is TRBV6-1, the J call TRBJ2-7; 8 nucleotides align to TRBD1. The V gene end was trimmed by 7 bases and the J gene end by 3 bases; junction bases not matched to a gene: 8. Germline values: CDR1 MNHNS, CDR2 SASEGT. The CDR3 is made up of 14 amino acids. The DNA of the CDR3 is TGTGCCAGCAATATTCGGACAGGGCTCTACGAGCAGTACTTC. Its translation is CASNIRTGLYEQYF.

The chain links TRBV25-1 to TRBJ1-5; TRBD1 aligns across 7 bases. Germline loops: CDR1 MGHDK, CDR2 SYGVNS. After removal of 4 bases from V and 4 bases from J, the junction contained 4 bases not matched to a gene. The CDR3 is 14 amino acids. The CDR3 is CASSGGTVNQPQHF. The CDR3 nucleotides read TGTGCCAGCAGTGGAGGGACAGTAAATCAGCCCCAGCATTTT. Full variable domain (missing parts from reference TRBV25-1 and TRBJ1-5): EADIYQTPRYLVIGTGKKITLECSQTMGHDKMYWYQQDPGMELHLIHYSYGVNSTEKGDLSSESTVSRIRTEHFPLTLESARPSHTSQYLCASSGGTVNQPQHFGDGTRLSIL.

The V gene is TRBV12-5, the J gene TRBJ1-5; D remains unclear. Germline CDR1 LGHNT, CDR2 FRNRAP. This CDR3 comprises 15 residues. Trimming removed 4 bases from V and 3 bases from J, with 13 bases in between. The CDR3 sequence: CASGYGPTYNQPQHF. CDR3 sequence (DNA): TGTGCTAGTGGTTACGGTCCCACTTACAATCAGCCCCAGCATTTT.

This clone was detected a few times. The V gene is TRBV20-1, the J gene TRBJ2-5; D unclear. V was shortened by 3 bases and J by 5 bases, with 7 bases between the two germline ends. Germline V gives CDR1 DFQATT, CDR2 SNEGSKA (reference sequence). This CDR3 has 11 amino acids. For the CDR3, the DNA is TGCAGTGCTAGCCCGGAGGAGACCCAGTACTTC. As protein: CSASPEETQYF.

Written as DNA, the CDR3 is TGTGCCAGTAGTACTCCATCTGGACAGGGAGATTCACCCCTCCACTTT. Amino acid sequence: CASSTPSGQGDSPLHF. J is TRBJ1-6 and V is TRBV19; 8 nucleotides match TRBD1. The J segment lost 8 bases and the V segment lost 4 bases, leaving 10 bases of the junction unmatched. From germline, CDR1 is LNHDA and CDR2 SQIVND (reference sequence). The CDR3 extends over 16 amino acids. Full variable domain (remainder filled in from reference TRBV19 and TRBJ1-6): DGGITQSPKYLFRKEGQNVTLSCEQNLNHDAMYWYRQDPGQGLRLIYYSQIVNDFQKGDIAEGYSVSREKKESFPLTVTSAQKNPTAFYLCASSTPSGQGDSPLHFGNGTRLTVT.

The chain combines TRBV4-2 with TRBJ2-5; D gene ambiguous. The CDR3 totals 12 residues. V dropped 0 bases and J dropped 5 bases, with 4 bases sitting between them. The germline CDR1 and CDR2 sequences are LGHNA and YNFKEQ. The CDR3 coding sequence is TGTGCCAGCAGCCAAGATCGGGAGACCCAGTACTTC. This gives the protein CASSQDRETQYF.

The genes are TRBV5-6 and TRBJ2-3; weak D call: TRBD1 (6 bases). Per germline, CDR1 SGHDT and CDR2 YYEEEE. The CDR3 runs to 14 residues. The V gene lost 2 bases and the J gene lost 2 bases, with 9 bases spanning the gap. The CDR3 nucleotides are TGTGCCAGCAGCTTTCGGGACAACACAGATACGCAGTATTTT. It codes for CASSFRDNTDTQYF.

The chain links TRBV19 to TRBJ2-7; the D gene is possibly TRBD2 (6 bases). CDR1 LNHDA and CDR2 SQIVND come from the germline V gene (reference sequence). V shed 3 bases and J shed 6 bases, with 12 bases lying between them. The CDR3 has 13 residues. Here the CDR3 reads CASSIERDSEQYF. In nucleotides, the CDR3 is TGTGCCAGTAGTATTGAAAGGGACTCCGAGCAGTACTTC. Drawing the rest from reference TRBV19 and TRBJ2-7, the complete variable domain is DGGITQSPKYLFRKEGQNVTLSCEQNLNHDAMYWYRQDPGQGLRLIYYSQIVNDFQKGDIAEGYSVSREKKESFPLTVTSAQKNPTAFYLCASSIERDSEQYFGPGTRLTVT.

J is TRBJ2-6 and V is TRBV2, with D unclear. This CDR3 comprises 14 residues. The germline CDR1 and CDR2 sequences are SNHLY and FYNNEI. The V gene lost 6 bases and the J gene lost 0 bases, with 6 bases spanning the gap. The CDR3 loop is CASRQSSGANVLTF. The CDR3 DNA reads as TGTGCCAGCAGACAGAGCTCTGGGGCCAACGTCCTGACTTTC.

This clone was counted between two and nine times. The chain has TRBV6-5 and TRBJ1-2, with D perhaps TRBD1 (5 bases). Germline loops: CDR1 MNHEY, CDR2 SVGAGI. This CDR3 region has 15 residues. V shed 2 bases and J shed 3 bases, with 13 bases lying between them. CDR3 region: CASSYGGAQDYGYTF. CDR3 in DNA: TGTGCCAGCAGTTACGGAGGGGCGCAGGACTATGGCTACACCTTC.

The chain has TRBV7-9 and TRBJ2-7, with TRBD1 matching 7 bases. The CDR3 has 15 residues. Germline V gives CDR1 SEHNR, CDR2 FQNEAQ (reference sequence). V trimming: 6 bases; J trimming: 4 bases; junction bases outside the gene matches: 12. The CDR3 here is CASSFLRGPSYEQYF. The CDR3 DNA follows: TGTGCCAGCAGTTTCCTTAGGGGGCCCTCTTACGAGCAGTACTTC.

The chain employs TRBV27 and TRBJ2-1; 13 bases map to TRBD2. J gave up 9 bases and V 7 bases, and 6 bases lay outside the gene matches. From germline, CDR1 is MNHEY and CDR2 SMNVEV (reference sequence). The CDR3 has 14 residues. CDR3 in DNA: TGTGCCAGCAATCCCGGGACTAGCGGGGTTGAGCAGTTCTTC. This sequence encodes CASNPGTSGVEQFF.